This TCR beta chain was retrieved from a study of response to subunit inactivated influenza vaccine. Regarding this clonotype: Since a much larger clone is just one base distant, this may be a read error. Given the absence of the conserved phenylalanine or tryptophan at the CDR3 end, a read error is likely.

This CDR3 is built from 15 residues. Trimming removed 4 bases from V and 1 base from J, with 11 bases in between. CDR1 is SGHTA, CDR2 FQGNSA, per germline. TCRdb re-analysed the RT-PCR reads in MiXCR, keeping a single row per CDR3 protein. The sample includes 650,000 to 850,000 distinct CDR3 sequences, 14% of them seen just once. This sequence was found in a man aged 45 to 65 who received an inactivated influenza vaccine. The J gene is TRBJ2-1, the V gene TRBV7-2, with TRBD1 as a possible D gene (6 bases). The input for sequencing was PBMCs from blood, taken roughly 2 weeks before vaccination. The CDR3 sequence is CASSSRTVSYNEQFL. CDR3 coding DNA: TGTGCCAGCAGCTCAAGGACAGTATCCTACAATGAGCAGTTCTTA.